Shown below are 27 T cell receptor beta chains from a single sample sequenced in a study of shared T cell receptors in the human thymus. Libraries were prepared by immunoSEQ multiplex PCR; TCRdb keeps only in-frame clonotypes and omits some of them. The sample lists 700,000 to 750,000 clones, 70% to 90% seen once, with roughly 0.01% in the top ten. This same sample was also part of a study on human thymus T cells.

The sequenced sample consisted of thymocytes. The source of these receptors is a girl under three years old with a congenital heart defect.

V usage is TRBV9 and J usage is TRBJ1-2; unclear D gene. Germline assignment: CDR1 SGDLS and CDR2 YYNGEE. Between the trimmed V and J ends, which lost 0 bases and 1 base, there was a span of 10 bases. The CDR3 totals 15 residues. CDR3 nucleotide sequence: TGTGCCAGCAGCGTAGCTCCACAGTTTAACTATGGCTACACCTTC. This sequence encodes CASSVAPQFNYGYTF.

For this clone: A junction boundary mismatches the germline segment, possibly from a read error. The chain is built from TRBV5-1 and TRBJ1-2, with D perhaps TRBD1 (5 bases). This CDR3 is built from 12 residues. From germline, CDR1 is SGHRS and CDR2 YFSETQ. As DNA, the CDR3 is TGCGCCAGCAGCTTGGGGGACTACGGCTACACCTTC. Its translation: CASSLGDYGYTF.

This chain joins TRBV6-1 and TRBJ1-2; a possible D gene is TRBD1 (6 bases). V was pared by 7 bases and J by 4 bases, with 10 bases between. Germline lookup yields CDR1 MNHNS and CDR2 SASEGT. The CDR3 is 12 residues long. This chain's CDR3 is CASTDRSYGYTF. CDR3 coding DNA: TGTGCCAGCACCGACAGGAGCTATGGCTACACCTTC.

The J gene is TRBJ1-5, the V gene TRBV19; weak D call: TRBD1 (6 bases). Germline values: CDR1 LNHDA, CDR2 SQIVND (reference sequence). V shed 6 bases and J shed 0 bases, with 12 bases lying between them. The CDR3 is 15 amino acids. The CDR3 protein is CASRNRVNSNQPQHF. CDR3 nucleotide sequence: TGTGCCAGTAGAAACAGGGTAAATAGCAATCAGCCCCAGCATTTT.

This clone was seen only a few times. The chain couples TRBV14 to TRBJ1-1; tentatively, D is TRBD1 (6 bases). The CDR3 extends over 15 amino acids. Trimming shortened V by 1 base and J by 0 bases, and 9 bases separated the two germline ends. Germline V gives CDR1 SGHDN, CDR2 FVKESK. In DNA form, the CDR3 reads TGTGCCAGCAGCCAAGGCGCAGGGGTGAACACTGAAGCTTTCTTT. As protein: CASSQGAGVNTEAFF.

Here the CDR3 reads CASSPYTSGDTGELFF. The CDR3, as DNA: TGTGCCAGCAGTCCTTACACTAGCGGGGATACCGGGGAGCTGTTTTTT. The chain has TRBV28 and TRBJ2-2; 10 positions match TRBD2. Looked up from germline, CDR1 is MDHEN and CDR2 is SYDVKM. The CDR3 spans 16 residues. V lost 5 bases, J lost 5 bases, and 8 bases stayed unmatched. The full variable domain, with the rest looked up from reference TRBV28 and TRBJ2-2, is DVKVTQSSRYLVKRTGEKVFLECVQDMDHENMFWYRQDPGLGLRLIYFSYDVKMKEKGDIPEGYSVSREKKERFSLILESASTNQTSMYLCASSPYTSGDTGELFFGEGSRLTVL.

This sequence joins TRBV5-1 and TRBJ1-1; D is perhaps TRBD1 (5 bases). Trimming took off 3 bases at V and 1 base at J, with 22 bases between the two ends. The CDR3 has 18 amino acids. Germline V gene data show CDR1 as SGHRS and CDR2 as YFSETQ. The CDR3: CASSCNHIDRERNTEAFF. The CDR3 bases are TGCGCCAGCAGCTGCAACCACATAGACAGAGAAAGGAACACTGAAGCTTTCTTT.

The chain links TRBV5-1 to TRBJ1-1; the D is unclear. CDR1 SGHRS and CDR2 YFSETQ come from the germline V gene. Trimming pared 4 bases from V and 0 bases from J, leaving 13 bases between. This CDR3 has 15 amino acids. CDR3: CASSPVGNMNTEAFF. In nucleotides, the CDR3 is TGCGCCAGCAGCCCCGTCGGGAACATGAACACTGAAGCTTTCTTT. The full variable domain, its missing parts supplied by reference TRBV5-1 and TRBJ1-1, is KAGVTQTPRYLIKTRGQQVTLSCSPISGHRSVSWYQQTPGQGLQFLFEYFSETQRNKGNFPGRFSGRQFSNSRSEMNVSTLELGDSALYLCASSPVGNMNTEAFFGQGTRLTVV.

The chain uses TRBV28 and TRBJ2-7; a possible D gene is TRBD1 (5 bases). CDR1 and CDR2 from the germline V gene are MDHEN and SYDVKM. Trimming cost V 6 bases and J 2 bases, with 11 bases left between them. CDR3 length: 13 amino acids. The CDR3 nucleotides read TGTGCCAGCAGGAAACAGGCCACCTACGAGCAGTACTTC. It codes for CASRKQATYEQYF.

Concerning this clone itself: No conserved phenylalanine or tryptophan ends this CDR3, so it is likely a read error. The limits of the CDR3 on the DNA are not certain, so only TCRdb's listed CDR3 is given. The chain employs TRBV2 and TRBJ1-2; no check of the table's D call, TRBD1, against the DNA was made. Germline V gene sequence: CDR1 SNHLY, CDR2 FYNNEI. The CDR3 length equals 10 residues, ends included. The CDR3 loop is CASSEHRAGE.

V and J are TRBV7-9 and TRBJ2-4, with TRBD2 identical over 9 bases. Trimming cost V 1 base and J 3 bases; bases outside gene matches: 10. This CDR3 contains 18 residues. Germline CDR1 and CDR2: SEHNR and FQNEAQ (reference sequence). Here the CDR3 reads CASSLVRRGGPYKNIQYF. The CDR3 bases are TGTGCCAGCAGCTTAGTGAGGCGGGGGGGCCCGTACAAAAACATTCAGTACTTC.

This clone has more than one count but fewer than ten. The chain joins TRBV18 to TRBJ1-3; a weak D match, TRBD1 (6 bases). The germline V gene encodes CDR1 KGHSH and CDR2 LQKENI. V dropped 5 bases and J dropped 2 bases, with 13 bases sitting between them. The CDR3 covers 15 residues. This CDR3 is CASSTGGLAGNTIYF. The CDR3, as DNA: TGTGCCAGCTCAACGGGGGGGCTTGCTGGAAACACCATATATTTT.

The chain links TRBV2 to TRBJ2-7; 7 bases map to TRBD1. Germline V gene data show CDR1 as SNHLY and CDR2 as FYNNEI. V lost 5 bases to trimming and J lost 5 bases; unmatched junction nucleotides: 12. This CDR3 comprises 15 residues. In DNA, the CDR3 is TGTGCCAGCAGTACGAGCTGGACAGGTACCGACGAGCAGTACTTC. It translates to CASSTSWTGTDEQYF.

The chain recombines TRBV10-2 with TRBJ1-4, with D possibly matching TRBD1 (5 bases). The V end was cut by 6 bases, the J end by 1 base, with 9 bases between. The CDR3 consists of 14 residues. The germline V gene encodes CDR1 WSHSY and CDR2 SAAADI. The DNA of the CDR3 is TGCGCCAGCAGCCAAGGGGTAACTAATGAAAAACTGTTTTTT. Its protein is CASSQGVTNEKLFF.

V gene TRBV5-5 combines with J gene TRBJ2-7; TRBD1 matches at 9 bases. Germline V gene data show CDR1 as SGHKS and CDR2 as YYEKEE (reference sequence). J lost 2 bases, V lost 4 bases, and 7 bases had no gene match. The CDR3 extends over 15 amino acids. CDR3 protein: CASSPNGTGTYEQYF. CDR3 bases: TGTGCCAGCAGCCCAAACGGGACAGGGACCTACGAGCAGTACTTC.

For the CDR3, the DNA is TGTGCCAGCAGTTTAACTAGCCTACCCAATGAGCAGTTCTTC. It yields the protein CASSLTSLPNEQFF. The chain is built from TRBV27 and TRBJ2-1; possibly TRBD2 for D (6 bases). The CDR3 runs to 14 residues. Germline V gene sequence: CDR1 MNHEY, CDR2 SMNVEV (reference sequence). V was clipped by 2 bases and J by 6 bases, with 11 bases between them.

In DNA form, the CDR3 reads TGCGCCAGCAGCAGGGACAGAAACATTAATGGCTACACCTTC. It translates to CASSRDRNINGYTF. The V call is TRBV5-1, the J call TRBJ1-2; 7 bases are shared with TRBD1. CDR1 and CDR2 (germline): SGHRS, YFSETQ. CDR3 length: 14 amino acids. V lost 4 bases to trimming and J lost 6 bases; unmatched junction nucleotides: 9. The full variable domain, in which reference TRBV5-1 and TRBJ1-2 provide the parts outside the CDR3, is KAGVTQTPRYLIKTRGQQVTLSCSPISGHRSVSWYQQTPGQGLQFLFEYFSETQRNKGNFPGRFSGRQFSNSRSEMNVSTLELGDSALYLCASSRDRNINGYTFGSGTRLTVV.

The chain is built from TRBV7-8 and TRBJ2-3; 8 bases fit TRBD2. Per the germline V gene, CDR1 is SGHVS and CDR2 is FQNEAQ. Trimming removed 5 bases from V and 4 bases from J; junction bases left unmatched: 14. The CDR3 is 17 residues long. The CDR3 DNA reads TGTGCCAGCAGCAGAAGGCGGGGACTAGATGTTGCAGATACGCAGTATTTT. Translating gives CASSRRRGLDVADTQYF.

This clone showed up just once. The V call is TRBV5-4, the J call TRBJ1-1; a possible D gene is TRBD1 (5 bases). Per germline, CDR1 SGHNT and CDR2 YYREEE (reference sequence). The CDR3 sequence is 19 residues long. The V and J ends lost 1 base and 5 bases respectively, with 27 bases between them. For the CDR3, the DNA is TGTGCCAGCAGCTTGTTACAGGACGTTGTTCCTCGGGAGGGGACTGAAGCTTTCTTT. This translates into CASSLLQDVVPREGTEAFF. The variable domain in full, completed from reference TRBV5-4 and TRBJ1-1, reads ETGVTQSPTHLIKTRGQQVTLRCSSQSGHNTVSWYQQALGQGPQFIFQYYREEENGRGNFPPRFSGLQFPNYSSELNVNALELDDSALYLCASSLLQDVVPREGTEAFFGQGTRLTVV.

Worth noting for this clone: Other nucleotide sequences from this sample produce the same CDR3. The chain carries TRBV7-9 and TRBJ2-7; D remains unclear. V lost 5 bases and J 4 bases, leaving 6 bases between the germline ends. Germline V gene sequence: CDR1 SEHNR, CDR2 FQNEAQ (reference sequence). The CDR3 has 11 residues. CDR3 residues: CASSTSYEQYF. The CDR3, as DNA: TGTGCCAGCAGCACAAGTTACGAGCAGTACTTC.

CDR3: CASSLLGQAQYF. CDR3 DNA: TGTGCCAGCAGCTTACTCGGACAGGCGCAGTATTTT. The J gene is TRBJ2-3, the V gene TRBV11-2, with 7 positions matching TRBD1. CDR1 is SGHAT, CDR2 FQNNGV, per germline. This CDR3 contains 12 residues. The ends lost 2 bases at V and 10 bases at J; junction bases unmatched: 3.

The chain recombines TRBV5-1 with TRBJ1-4, with 11 bases fitting TRBD1. The CDR3 sequence is 18 residues long. From germline, CDR1 is SGHRS and CDR2 YFSETQ. V trimming: 0 bases; J trimming: 7 bases; junction bases outside the gene matches: 11. CDR3 nucleotide sequence: TGCGCCAGCAGCTTGGTAGGACAGGGGGCACTTATTGGTGAAAAACTGTTTTTT. It translates to CASSLVGQGALIGEKLFF.

The V gene is TRBV5-1, the J gene TRBJ1-1, with D perhaps matching TRBD1 (5 bases). Germline V gene sequence: CDR1 SGHRS, CDR2 YFSETQ. Trimming took off 0 bases at V and 2 bases at J, with 20 bases between the two ends. CDR3 length: 18 amino acids. The CDR3 DNA reads as TGCGCCAGCAGCTTGGGGTTCTGGCGCCAGGGAAATAACACTGAAGCTTTCTTT. This encodes CASSLGFWRQGNNTEAFF.

The rearrangement joins TRBV9 to TRBJ2-7; D perhaps matches TRBD2 (6 bases). Germline CDR1 SGDLS, CDR2 YYNGEE. Trimming shortened V by 4 bases and J by 4 bases, and 21 bases separated the two germline ends. This CDR3 has 16 residues. The CDR3 nucleotides are TGTGCCAGCAGCCCTCTCGGGGGACCCGAGGATTACGAGCAGTACTTC. It encodes CASSPLGGPEDYEQYF.

This chain links TRBV5-1 with TRBJ1-2; 8 nucleotides match TRBD1. The CDR3 totals 17 residues. Germline CDR1 reads SGHRS; CDR2 reads YFSETQ. V lost 0 bases, J lost 7 bases, and 14 bases stayed unmatched. The CDR3 protein is CASSLDCLSSRGRGYTF. The CDR3 coding sequence is TGCGCCAGCAGCTTGGATTGCCTGTCTTCCAGGGGGCGTGGCTACACCTTC.

The chain combines TRBV5-1 with TRBJ2-2; D gene uncertain. V shed 4 bases and J shed 2 bases, with 15 bases lying between them. The CDR3 loop spans 16 amino acids. Germline CDR1 reads SGHRS; CDR2 reads YFSETQ. The CDR3 sequence is CASSTLDINNTGELFF. For the CDR3, the DNA is TGCGCCAGCAGCACCCTCGACATAAACAACACCGGGGAGCTGTTTTTT.

The DNA for the CDR3 is TGTGCCAGTAGTATAGATAAGCGCTGGAACGAGCAGTACTTC. Amino acid sequence: CASSIDKRWNEQYF. The V gene is TRBV19, the J gene TRBJ2-7; D uncertain. The V gene lost 0 bases and the J gene lost 5 bases, with 11 bases spanning the gap. The CDR3 spans 14 residues. CDR1 LNHDA and CDR2 SQIVND come from the germline V gene (reference sequence).